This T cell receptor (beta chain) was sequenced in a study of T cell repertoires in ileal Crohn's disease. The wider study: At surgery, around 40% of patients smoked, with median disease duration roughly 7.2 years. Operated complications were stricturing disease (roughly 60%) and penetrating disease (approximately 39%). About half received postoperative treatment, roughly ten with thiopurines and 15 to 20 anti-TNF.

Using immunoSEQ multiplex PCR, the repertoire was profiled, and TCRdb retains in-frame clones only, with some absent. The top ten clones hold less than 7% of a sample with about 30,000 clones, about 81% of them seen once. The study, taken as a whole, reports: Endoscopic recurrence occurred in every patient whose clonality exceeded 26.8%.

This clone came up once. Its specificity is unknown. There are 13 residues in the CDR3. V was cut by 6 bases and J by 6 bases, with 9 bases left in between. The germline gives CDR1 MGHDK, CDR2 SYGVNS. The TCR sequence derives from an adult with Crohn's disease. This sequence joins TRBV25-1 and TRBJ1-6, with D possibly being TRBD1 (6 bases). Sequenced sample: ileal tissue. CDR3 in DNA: TGTGCCAGCAGAGACAGGAGTAATTCACCCCTCCACTTT. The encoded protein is CASRDRSNSPLHF.